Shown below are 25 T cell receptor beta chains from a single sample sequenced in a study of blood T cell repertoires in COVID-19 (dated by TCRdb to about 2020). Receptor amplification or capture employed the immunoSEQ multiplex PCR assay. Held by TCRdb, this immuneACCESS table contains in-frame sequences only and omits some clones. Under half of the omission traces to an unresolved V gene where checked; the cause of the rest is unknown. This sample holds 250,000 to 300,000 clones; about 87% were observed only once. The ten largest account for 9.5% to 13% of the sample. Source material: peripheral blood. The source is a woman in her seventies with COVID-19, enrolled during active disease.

In nucleotides, the CDR3 is TGTGCCAGCAGAATTAACAGGGGGCTATACGAGCAGTACTTC. Amino acids: CASRINRGLYEQYF. The J gene is TRBJ2-7, the V gene TRBV2, with TRBD1 matching 9 bases. Germline trimming cut 6 bases from V and 4 bases from J; bases unmatched to any gene: 7. Germline values: CDR1 SNHLY, CDR2 FYNNEI. This CDR3 contains 14 residues.

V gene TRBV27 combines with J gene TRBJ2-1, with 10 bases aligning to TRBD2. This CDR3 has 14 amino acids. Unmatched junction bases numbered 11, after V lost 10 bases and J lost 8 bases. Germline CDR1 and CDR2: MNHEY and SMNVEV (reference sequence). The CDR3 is CATRGTSEADEQFF. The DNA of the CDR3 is TGTGCCACCAGGGGGACTAGCGAGGCGGATGAGCAGTTCTTC.

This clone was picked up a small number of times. The CDR3 DNA is TGTGCCAGCAGCTTAGTAGGGGGCGCGCGCACCGGGGAGCTGTTTTTT. Protein product: CASSLVGGARTGELFF. This chain uses TRBV7-9 with TRBJ2-2; 7 bases agree with TRBD1. The ends lost 1 base at V and 4 bases at J; junction bases unmatched: 6. The CDR3 is 16 amino acids. In germline, CDR1 is SEHNR, CDR2 FQNEAQ (reference sequence).

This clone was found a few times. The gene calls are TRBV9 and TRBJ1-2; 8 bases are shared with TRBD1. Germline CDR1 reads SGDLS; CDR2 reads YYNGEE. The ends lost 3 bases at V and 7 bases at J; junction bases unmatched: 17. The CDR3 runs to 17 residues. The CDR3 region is CASSADQGARPGAGYTF. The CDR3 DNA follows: TGTGCCAGCAGCGCTGATCAGGGGGCACGGCCTGGAGCTGGCTACACCTTC.

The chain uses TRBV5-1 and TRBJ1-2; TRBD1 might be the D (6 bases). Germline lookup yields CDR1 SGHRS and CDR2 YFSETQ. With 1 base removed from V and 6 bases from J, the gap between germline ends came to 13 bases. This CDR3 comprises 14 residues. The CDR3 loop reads CASSLSTGWDGYTF. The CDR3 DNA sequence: TGCGCCAGCAGCTTGAGTACAGGGTGGGATGGCTACACCTTC.

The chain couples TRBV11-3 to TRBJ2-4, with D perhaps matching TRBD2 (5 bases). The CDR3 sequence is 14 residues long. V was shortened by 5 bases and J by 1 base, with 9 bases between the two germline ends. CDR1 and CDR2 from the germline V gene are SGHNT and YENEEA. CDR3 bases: TGTGCCAGCAGCCAAGGCGGGGCCAAAAACATTCAGTACTTC. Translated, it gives CASSQGGAKNIQYF.

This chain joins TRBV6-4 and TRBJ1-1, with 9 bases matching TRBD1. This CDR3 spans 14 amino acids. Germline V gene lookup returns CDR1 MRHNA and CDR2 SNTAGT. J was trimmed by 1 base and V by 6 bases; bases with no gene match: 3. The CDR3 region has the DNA TGTGCCAGCAGCCCGGGACAGGGGAACACTGAAGCTTTCTTT. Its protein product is CASSPGQGNTEAFF.

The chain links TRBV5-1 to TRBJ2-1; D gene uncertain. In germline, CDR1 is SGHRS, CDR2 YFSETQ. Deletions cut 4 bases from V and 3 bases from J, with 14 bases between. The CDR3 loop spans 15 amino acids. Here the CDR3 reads CASSPDMVRYNEQFF. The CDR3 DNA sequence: TGCGCCAGCAGCCCCGACATGGTGCGCTACAATGAGCAGTTCTTC. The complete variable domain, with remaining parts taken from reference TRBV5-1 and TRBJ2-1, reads KAGVTQTPRYLIKTRGQQVTLSCSPISGHRSVSWYQQTPGQGLQFLFEYFSETQRNKGNFPGRFSGRQFSNSRSEMNVSTLELGDSALYLCASSPDMVRYNEQFFGPGTRLTVL.

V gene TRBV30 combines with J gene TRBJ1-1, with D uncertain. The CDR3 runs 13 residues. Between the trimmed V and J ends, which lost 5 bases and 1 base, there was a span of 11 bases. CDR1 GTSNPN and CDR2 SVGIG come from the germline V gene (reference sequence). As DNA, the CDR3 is TGTGCCTGGGCACCCCGAGGGAACACTGAAGCTTTCTTT. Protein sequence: CAWAPRGNTEAFF.

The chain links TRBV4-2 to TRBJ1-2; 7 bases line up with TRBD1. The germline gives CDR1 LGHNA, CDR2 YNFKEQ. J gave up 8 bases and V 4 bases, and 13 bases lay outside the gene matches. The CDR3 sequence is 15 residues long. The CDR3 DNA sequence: TGTGCCAGCAGCCGCAAGCTAACAGGGGATCTCGGCTACACCTTC. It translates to CASSRKLTGDLGYTF.

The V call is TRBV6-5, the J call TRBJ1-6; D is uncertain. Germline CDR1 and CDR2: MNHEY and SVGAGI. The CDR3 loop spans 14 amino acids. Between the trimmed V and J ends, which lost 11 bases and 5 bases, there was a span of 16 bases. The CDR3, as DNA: TGTGCCGCCGGATCGACAAGTCATAATTCACCCCTCCACTTT. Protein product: CAAGSTSHNSPLHF.

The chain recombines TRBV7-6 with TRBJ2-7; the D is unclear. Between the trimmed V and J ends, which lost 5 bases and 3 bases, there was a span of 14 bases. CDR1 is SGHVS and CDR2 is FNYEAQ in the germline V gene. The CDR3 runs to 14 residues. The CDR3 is CASSPFPNRYEQYF. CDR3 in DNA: TGTGCCAGCAGCCCCTTTCCTAATCGCTACGAGCAGTACTTC.

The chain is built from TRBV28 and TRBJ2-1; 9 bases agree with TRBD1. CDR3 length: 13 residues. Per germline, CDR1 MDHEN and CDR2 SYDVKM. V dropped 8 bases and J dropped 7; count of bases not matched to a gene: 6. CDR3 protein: CASGTGNRNEQFF. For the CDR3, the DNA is TGTGCCAGCGGGACAGGGAATAGAAATGAGCAGTTCTTC.

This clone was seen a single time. As DNA, the CDR3 is TGTGCCAGCAGCTTATTCGGCGCTCAGGCGGGAGATACGCAGTATTTT. Translated: CASSLFGAQAGDTQYF. V gene TRBV7-9 combines with J gene TRBJ2-3; the D gene is possibly TRBD2 (5 bases). V was clipped by 2 bases and J by 5 bases, with 17 bases between them. The CDR3 totals 16 residues. CDR1 is SEHNR, CDR2 FQNEAQ, per germline (reference sequence).

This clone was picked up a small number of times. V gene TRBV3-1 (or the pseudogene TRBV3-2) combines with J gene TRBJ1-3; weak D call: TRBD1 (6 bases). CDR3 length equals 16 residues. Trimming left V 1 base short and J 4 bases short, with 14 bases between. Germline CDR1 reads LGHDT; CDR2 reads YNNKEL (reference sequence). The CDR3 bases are TGTGCCAGCAGCCAAGGGTCAGGGGCAGGAGGAAACACCATATATTTT. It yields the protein CASSQGSGAGGNTIYF.

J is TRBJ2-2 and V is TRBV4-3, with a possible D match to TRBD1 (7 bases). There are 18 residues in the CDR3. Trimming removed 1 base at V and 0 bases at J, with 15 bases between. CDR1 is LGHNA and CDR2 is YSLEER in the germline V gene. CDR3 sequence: CASSQGTIRGANTGELFF. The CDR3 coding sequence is TGCGCCAGCAGCCAAGGAACGATCAGGGGGGCGAACACCGGGGAGCTGTTTTTT.

The CDR3 here is CASSRRMTSGLNTDTQYF. The CDR3 DNA sequence: TGCGCCAGCAGCCGACGGATGACTAGCGGATTAAACACAGATACGCAGTATTTT. This rearrangement joins TRBV5-1 to TRBJ2-3; TRBD2 matches at 9 bases. Germline lookup yields CDR1 SGHRS and CDR2 YFSETQ. CDR3 size: 18 residues. The trim removed 4 bases at V and 2 bases at J, leaving 14 bases unmatched. Full variable domain (remainder filled in from reference TRBV5-1 and TRBJ2-3): KAGVTQTPRYLIKTRGQQVTLSCSPISGHRSVSWYQQTPGQGLQFLFEYFSETQRNKGNFPGRFSGRQFSNSRSEMNVSTLELGDSALYLCASSRRMTSGLNTDTQYFGPGTRLTVL.

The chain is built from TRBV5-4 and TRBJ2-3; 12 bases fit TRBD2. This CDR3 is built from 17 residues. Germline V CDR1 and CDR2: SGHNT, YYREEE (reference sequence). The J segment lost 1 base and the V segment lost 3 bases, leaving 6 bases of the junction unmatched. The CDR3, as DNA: TGTGCCAGCAGCTCAATAGGACTAGCGGGACGCACAGATACGCAGTATTTT. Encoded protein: CASSSIGLAGRTDTQYF.

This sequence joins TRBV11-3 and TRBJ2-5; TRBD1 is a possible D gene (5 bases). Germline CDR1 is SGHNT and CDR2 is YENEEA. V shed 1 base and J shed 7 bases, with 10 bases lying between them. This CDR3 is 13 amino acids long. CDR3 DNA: TGTGCCAGCAGCTTAGGACAGCTGGGGACCCAGTACTTC. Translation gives CASSLGQLGTQYF. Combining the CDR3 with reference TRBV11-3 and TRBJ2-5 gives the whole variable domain EAGVVQSPRYKIIEKKQPVAFWCNPISGHNTLYWYLQNLGQGPELLIRYENEEAVDDSQLPKDRFSAERLKGVDSTLKIQPAELGDSAVYLCASSLGQLGTQYFGPGTRLLVL.

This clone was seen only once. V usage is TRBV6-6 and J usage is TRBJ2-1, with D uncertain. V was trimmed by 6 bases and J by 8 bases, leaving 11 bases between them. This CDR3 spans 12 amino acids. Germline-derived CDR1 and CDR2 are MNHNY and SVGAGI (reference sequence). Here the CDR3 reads CASSTDNDEQFF. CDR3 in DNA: TGTGCCAGCAGCACCGACAACGATGAGCAGTTCTTC.

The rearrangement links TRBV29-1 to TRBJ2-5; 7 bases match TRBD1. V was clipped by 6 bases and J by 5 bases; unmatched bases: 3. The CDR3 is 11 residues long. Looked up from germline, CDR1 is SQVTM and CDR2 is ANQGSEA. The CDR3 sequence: CSVTQGETQYF. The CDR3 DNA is TGCAGCGTCACACAGGGGGAGACCCAGTACTTC.

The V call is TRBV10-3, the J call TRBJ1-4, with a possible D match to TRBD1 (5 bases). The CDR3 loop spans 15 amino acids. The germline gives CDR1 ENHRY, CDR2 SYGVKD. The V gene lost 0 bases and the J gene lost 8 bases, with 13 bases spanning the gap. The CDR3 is CAISESRGAGEKLFF. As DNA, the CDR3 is TGTGCCATCAGTGAGTCGCGAGGGGCGGGGGAAAAACTGTTTTTT.

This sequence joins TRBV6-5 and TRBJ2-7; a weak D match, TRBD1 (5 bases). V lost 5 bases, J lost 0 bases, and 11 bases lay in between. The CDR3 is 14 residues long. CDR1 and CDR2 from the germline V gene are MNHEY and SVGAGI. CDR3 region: CASSLTESSYEQYF. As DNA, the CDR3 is TGTGCCAGCAGTCTGACAGAGTCCTCCTACGAGCAGTACTTC.

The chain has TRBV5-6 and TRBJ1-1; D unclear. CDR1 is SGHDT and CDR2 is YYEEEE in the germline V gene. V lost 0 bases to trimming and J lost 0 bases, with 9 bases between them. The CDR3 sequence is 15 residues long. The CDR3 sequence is CASSLVYSLNTEAFF. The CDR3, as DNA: TGTGCCAGCAGCTTGGTTTACTCTTTGAACACTGAAGCTTTCTTT.

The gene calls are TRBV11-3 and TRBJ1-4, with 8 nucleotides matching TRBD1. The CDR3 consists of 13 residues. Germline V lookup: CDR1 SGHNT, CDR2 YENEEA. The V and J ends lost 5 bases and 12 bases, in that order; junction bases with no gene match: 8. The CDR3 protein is CASSPTVQGELFF. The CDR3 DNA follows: TGTGCCAGCAGCCCGACTGTACAGGGGGAACTGTTTTTT.